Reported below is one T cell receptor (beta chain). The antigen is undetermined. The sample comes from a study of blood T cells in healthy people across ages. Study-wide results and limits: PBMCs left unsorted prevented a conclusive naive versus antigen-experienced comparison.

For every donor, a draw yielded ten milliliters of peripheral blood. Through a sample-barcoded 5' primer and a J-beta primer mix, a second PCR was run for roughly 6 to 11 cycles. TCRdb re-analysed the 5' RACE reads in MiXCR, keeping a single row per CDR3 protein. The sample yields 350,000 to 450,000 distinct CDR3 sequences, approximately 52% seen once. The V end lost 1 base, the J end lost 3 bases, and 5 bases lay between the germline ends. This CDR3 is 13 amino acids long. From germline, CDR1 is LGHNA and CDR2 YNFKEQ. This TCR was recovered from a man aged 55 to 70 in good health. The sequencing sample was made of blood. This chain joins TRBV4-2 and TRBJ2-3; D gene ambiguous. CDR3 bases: TGTGCCAGCAGCCAAGTAGTGACAGATACGCAGTATTTT. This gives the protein CASSQVVTDTQYF.